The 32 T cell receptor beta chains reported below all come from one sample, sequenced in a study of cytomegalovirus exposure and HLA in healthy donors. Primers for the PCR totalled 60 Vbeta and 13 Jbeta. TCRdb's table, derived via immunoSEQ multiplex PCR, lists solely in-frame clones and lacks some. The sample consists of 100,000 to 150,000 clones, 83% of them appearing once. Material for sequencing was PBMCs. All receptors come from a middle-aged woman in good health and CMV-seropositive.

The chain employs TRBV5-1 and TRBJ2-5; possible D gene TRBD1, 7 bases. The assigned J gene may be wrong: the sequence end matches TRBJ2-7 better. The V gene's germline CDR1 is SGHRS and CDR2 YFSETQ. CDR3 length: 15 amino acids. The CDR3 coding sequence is TGCGCCAGCAGCTTGGTCCGGAGGGGGCCCTACGAGCAGTACTTC. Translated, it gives CASSLVRRGPYEQYF.

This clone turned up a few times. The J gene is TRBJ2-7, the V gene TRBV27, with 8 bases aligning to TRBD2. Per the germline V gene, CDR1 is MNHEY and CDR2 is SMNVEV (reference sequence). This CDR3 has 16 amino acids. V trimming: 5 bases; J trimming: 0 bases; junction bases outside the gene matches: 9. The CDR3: CASSPLSGKSSYEQYF. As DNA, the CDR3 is TGTGCCAGCAGTCCCCTTAGCGGGAAGAGCTCCTACGAGCAGTACTTC.

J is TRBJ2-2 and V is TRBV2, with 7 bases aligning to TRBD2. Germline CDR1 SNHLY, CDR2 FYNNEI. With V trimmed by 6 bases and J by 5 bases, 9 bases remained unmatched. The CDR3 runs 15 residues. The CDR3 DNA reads TGTGCCAGCAGGGGCGGGAGTGGTTTAACCGGGGAGCTGTTTTTT. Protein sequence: CASRGGSGLTGELFF.

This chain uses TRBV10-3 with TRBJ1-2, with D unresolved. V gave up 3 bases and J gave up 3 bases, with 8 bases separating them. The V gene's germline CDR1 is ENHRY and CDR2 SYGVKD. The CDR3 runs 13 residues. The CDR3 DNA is TGTGCCATCAGTGAAGGCAGCGACTATGGCTACACCTTC. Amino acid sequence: CAISEGSDYGYTF.

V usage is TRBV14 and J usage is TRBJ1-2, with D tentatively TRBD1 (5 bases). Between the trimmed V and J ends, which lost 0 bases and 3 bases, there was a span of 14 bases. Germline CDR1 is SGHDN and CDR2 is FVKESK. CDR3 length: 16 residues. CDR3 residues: CASSQDPGVPYYGYTF. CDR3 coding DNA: TGTGCCAGCAGCCAAGATCCGGGGGTTCCCTACTATGGCTACACCTTC.

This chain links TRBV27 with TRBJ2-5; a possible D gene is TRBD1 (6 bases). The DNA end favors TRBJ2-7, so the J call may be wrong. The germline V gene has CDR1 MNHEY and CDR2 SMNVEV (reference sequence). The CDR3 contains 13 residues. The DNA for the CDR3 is TGTGCCAGCAGTTTCCAGGGGCCCTACGAGCAGTACTTC. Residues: CASSFQGPYEQYF.

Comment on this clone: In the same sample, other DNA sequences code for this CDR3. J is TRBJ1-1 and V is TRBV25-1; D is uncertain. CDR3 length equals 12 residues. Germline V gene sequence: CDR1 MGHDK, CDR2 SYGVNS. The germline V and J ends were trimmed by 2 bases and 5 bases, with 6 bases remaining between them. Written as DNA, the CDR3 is TGTGCCAGCAGTGAAACCGGGACTGAAGCTTTCTTT. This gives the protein CASSETGTEAFF. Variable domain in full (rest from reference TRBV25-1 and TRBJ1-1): EADIYQTPRYLVIGTGKKITLECSQTMGHDKMYWYQQDPGMELHLIHYSYGVNSTEKGDLSSESTVSRIRTEHFPLTLESARPSHTSQYLCASSETGTEAFFGQGTRLTVV.

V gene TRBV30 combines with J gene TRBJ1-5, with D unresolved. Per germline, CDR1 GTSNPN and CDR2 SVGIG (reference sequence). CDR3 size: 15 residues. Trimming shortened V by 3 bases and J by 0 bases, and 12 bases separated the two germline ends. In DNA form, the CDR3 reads TGTGCCTGGAGGTCGAGGGCATATAGCAATCAGCCCCAGCATTTT. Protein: CAWRSRAYSNQPQHF. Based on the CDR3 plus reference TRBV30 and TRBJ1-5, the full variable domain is SQTIHQWPATLVQPVGSPLSLECTVEGTSNPNLYWYRQAAGRGLQLLFYSVGIGQISSEVPQNLSASRPQDRQFILSSKKLLLSDSGFYLCAWRSRAYSNQPQHFGDGTRLSIL.

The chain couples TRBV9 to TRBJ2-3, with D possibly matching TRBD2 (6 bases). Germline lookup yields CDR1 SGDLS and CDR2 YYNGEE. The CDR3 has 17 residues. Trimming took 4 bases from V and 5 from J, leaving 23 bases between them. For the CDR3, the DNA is TGTGCCAGCAGCCCTGGGGCTAGCGACCAGCGTCTAGATACGCAGTATTTT. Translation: CASSPGASDQRLDTQYF. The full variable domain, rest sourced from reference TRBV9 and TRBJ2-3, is DSGVTQTPKHLITATGQRVTLRCSPRSGDLSVYWYQQSLDQGLQFLIQYYNGEERAKGNILERFSAQQFPDLHSELNLSSLELGDSALYFCASSPGASDQRLDTQYFGPGTRLTVL.

CDR3 protein: CASSAEGGRGYTF. For the CDR3, the DNA is TGTGCCAGCAGCGCGGAAGGGGGTAGAGGCTACACCTTC. V is TRBV11-2 and J is TRBJ1-2, with D tentatively TRBD1 (6 bases). V was shortened by 5 bases and J by 8 bases, with 15 bases between the two germline ends. Germline CDR1 reads SGHAT; CDR2 reads FQNNGV. The CDR3 spans 13 residues.

The CDR3 protein is CASSPSGTGEDGYTF. CDR3 in DNA: TGTGCCAGCTCACCGAGCGGGACAGGCGAGGATGGCTACACCTTC. The J gene is TRBJ1-2, the V gene TRBV18, with 8 bases lining up with TRBD1. CDR1 KGHSH and CDR2 LQKENI come from the germline V gene. The V and J ends lost 3 bases and 6 bases, in that order; junction bases with no gene match: 9. The CDR3 runs 15 residues.

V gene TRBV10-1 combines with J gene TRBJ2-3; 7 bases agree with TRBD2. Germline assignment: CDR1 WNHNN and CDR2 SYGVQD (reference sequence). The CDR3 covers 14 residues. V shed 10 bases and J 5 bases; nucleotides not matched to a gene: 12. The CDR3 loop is CATSPGREIDTQYF. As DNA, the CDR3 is TGCGCCACCTCCCCAGGGCGGGAGATAGATACGCAGTATTTT.

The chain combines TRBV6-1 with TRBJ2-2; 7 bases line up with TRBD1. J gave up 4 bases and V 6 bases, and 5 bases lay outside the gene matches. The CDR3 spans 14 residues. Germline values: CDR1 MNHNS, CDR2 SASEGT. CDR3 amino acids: CASRKTGSTGELFF. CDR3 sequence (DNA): TGTGCCAGCAGAAAGACAGGGTCCACCGGGGAGCTGTTTTTT.

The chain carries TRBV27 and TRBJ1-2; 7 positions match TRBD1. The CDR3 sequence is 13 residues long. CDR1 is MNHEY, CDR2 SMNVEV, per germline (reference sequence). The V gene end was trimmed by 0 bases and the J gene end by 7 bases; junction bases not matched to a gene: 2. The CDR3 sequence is CASSLSRGAGYTF. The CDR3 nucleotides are TGTGCCAGCAGTTTATCCAGGGGGGCTGGCTACACCTTC.

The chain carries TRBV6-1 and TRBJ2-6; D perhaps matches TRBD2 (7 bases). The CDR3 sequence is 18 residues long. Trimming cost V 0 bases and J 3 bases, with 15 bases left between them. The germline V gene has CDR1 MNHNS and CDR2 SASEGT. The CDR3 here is CASSEAGGRRYGANVLTF. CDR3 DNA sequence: TGTGCCAGCAGTGAAGCCGGGGGGCGCCGTTATGGGGCCAACGTCCTGACTTTC.

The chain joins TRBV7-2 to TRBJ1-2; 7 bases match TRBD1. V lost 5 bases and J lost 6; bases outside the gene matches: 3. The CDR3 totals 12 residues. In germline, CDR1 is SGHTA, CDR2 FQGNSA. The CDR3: CASSLTGDGYTF. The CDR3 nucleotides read TGTGCCAGCAGCCTTACAGGGGATGGCTACACCTTC.

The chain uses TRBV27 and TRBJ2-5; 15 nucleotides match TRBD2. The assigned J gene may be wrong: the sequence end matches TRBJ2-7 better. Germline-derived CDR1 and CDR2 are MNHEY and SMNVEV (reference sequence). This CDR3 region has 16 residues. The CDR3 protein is CASRPWGTSGGYEQYF. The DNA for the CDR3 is TGTGCCAGCAGACCATGGGGGACTAGCGGGGGGTACGAGCAGTACTTC.

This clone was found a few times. CDR3 in amino acids: CASSSRTSGNTGELFF. CDR3 DNA sequence: TGTGCCAGCAGCTCCCGGACTAGCGGGAACACCGGGGAGCTGTTTTTT. The chain is built from TRBV5-4 and TRBJ2-2; 10 bases are shared with TRBD2. J was trimmed by 1 base and V by 3 bases; bases with no gene match: 3. The V gene's germline CDR1 is SGHNT and CDR2 YYREEE (reference sequence). The CDR3 loop spans 16 amino acids.

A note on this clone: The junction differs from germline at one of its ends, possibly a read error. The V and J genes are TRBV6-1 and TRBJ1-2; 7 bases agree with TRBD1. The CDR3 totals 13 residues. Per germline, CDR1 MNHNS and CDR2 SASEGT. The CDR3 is CASSEGTAYGYTF. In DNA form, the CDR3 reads TGTGCCAGCAGCGAAGGGACAGCCTATGGCTACACCTTC.

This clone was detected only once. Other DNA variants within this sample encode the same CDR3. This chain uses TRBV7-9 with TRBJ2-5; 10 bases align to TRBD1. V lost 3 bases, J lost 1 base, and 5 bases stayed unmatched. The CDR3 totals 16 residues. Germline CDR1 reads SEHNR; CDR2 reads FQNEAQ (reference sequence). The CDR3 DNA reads TGTGCCAGCAGCTTGGGAGACAGGGGGCTCCAAGAGACCCAGTACTTC. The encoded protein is CASSLGDRGLQETQYF.

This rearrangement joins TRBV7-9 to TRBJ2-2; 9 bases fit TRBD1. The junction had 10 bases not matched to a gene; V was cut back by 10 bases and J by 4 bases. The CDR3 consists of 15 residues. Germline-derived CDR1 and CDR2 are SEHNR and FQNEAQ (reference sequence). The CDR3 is CATPRGTGTTGELFF. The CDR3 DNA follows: TGTGCCACCCCGCGGGGGACAGGGACCACCGGGGAGCTGTTTTTT. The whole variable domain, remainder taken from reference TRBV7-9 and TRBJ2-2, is DTGVSQNPRHKITKRGQNVTFRCDPISEHNRLYWYRQTLGQGPEFLTYFQNEAQLEKSRLLSDRFSAERPKGSFSTLEIQRTEQGDSAMYLCATPRGTGTTGELFFGEGSRLTVL.

In nucleotides, the CDR3 is TGCGCCAGCAGCAAGGTAGCGGGAGGGCCTGGCGAGCAGTACTTC. This encodes CASSKVAGGPGEQYF. J is TRBJ2-7 and V is TRBV10-2; 11 bases match TRBD2. The CDR3 is made up of 15 amino acids. The V and J ends lost 6 bases and 6 bases, in that order; junction bases with no gene match: 10. In germline, CDR1 is WSHSY, CDR2 SAAADI.

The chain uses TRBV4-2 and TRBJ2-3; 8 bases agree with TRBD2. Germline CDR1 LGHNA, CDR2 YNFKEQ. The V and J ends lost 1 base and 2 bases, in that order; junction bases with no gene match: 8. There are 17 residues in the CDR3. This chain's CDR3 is CASSQVGAGAFTDTQYF. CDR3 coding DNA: TGTGCCAGCAGCCAAGTTGGAGCGGGAGCCTTCACAGATACGCAGTATTTT.

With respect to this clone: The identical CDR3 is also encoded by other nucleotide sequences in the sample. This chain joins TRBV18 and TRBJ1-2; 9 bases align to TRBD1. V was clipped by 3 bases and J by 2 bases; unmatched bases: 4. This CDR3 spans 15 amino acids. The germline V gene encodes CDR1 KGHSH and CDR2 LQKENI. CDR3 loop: CASSPPGQGNYGYTF. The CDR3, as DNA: TGTGCCAGCTCACCCCCGGGACAGGGAAACTATGGCTACACCTTC.

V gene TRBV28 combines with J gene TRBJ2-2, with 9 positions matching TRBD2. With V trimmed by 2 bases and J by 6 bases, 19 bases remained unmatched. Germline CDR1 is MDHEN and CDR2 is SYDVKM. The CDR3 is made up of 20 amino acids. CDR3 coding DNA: TGTGCCAGCAGTTTAGCGGGAGGGGGACCGACAACAACGTGGGCCGGGGAGCTGTTTTTT. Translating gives CASSLAGGGPTTTWAGELFF.

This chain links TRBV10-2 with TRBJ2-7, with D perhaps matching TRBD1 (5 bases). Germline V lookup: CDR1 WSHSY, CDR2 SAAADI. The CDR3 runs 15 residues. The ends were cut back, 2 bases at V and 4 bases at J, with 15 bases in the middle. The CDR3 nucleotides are TGCGCCAGCAGTGAGACCCAGGGTAAGAGATACGAGCAGTACTTC. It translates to CASSETQGKRYEQYF.

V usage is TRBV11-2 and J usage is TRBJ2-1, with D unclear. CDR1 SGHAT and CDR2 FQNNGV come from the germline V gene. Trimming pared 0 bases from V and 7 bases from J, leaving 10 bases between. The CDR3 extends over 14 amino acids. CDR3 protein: CASSLEVMRNEQFF. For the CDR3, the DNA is TGTGCCAGCAGCTTAGAGGTAATGAGAAATGAGCAGTTCTTC. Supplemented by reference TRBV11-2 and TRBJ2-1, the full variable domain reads EAGVAQSPRYKIIEKRQSVAFWCNPISGHATLYWYQQILGQGPKLLIQFQNNGVVDDSQLPKDRFSAERLKGVDSTLKIQPAKLEDSAVYLCASSLEVMRNEQFFGPGTRLTVL.

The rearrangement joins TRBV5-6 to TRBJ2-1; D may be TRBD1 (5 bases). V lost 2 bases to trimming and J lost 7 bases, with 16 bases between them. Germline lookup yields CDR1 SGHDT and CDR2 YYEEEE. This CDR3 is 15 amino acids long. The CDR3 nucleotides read TGTGCCAGCAGCTTTCGCGACAGACTTTTTAATGAGCAGTTCTTC. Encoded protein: CASSFRDRLFNEQFF.

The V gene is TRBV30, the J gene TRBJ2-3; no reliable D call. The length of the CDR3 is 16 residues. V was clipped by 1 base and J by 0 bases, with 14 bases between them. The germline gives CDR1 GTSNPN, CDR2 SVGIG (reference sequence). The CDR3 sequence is CAWSDSPLSSTDTQYF. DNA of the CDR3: TGTGCCTGGAGTGACAGCCCTTTGTCTAGCACAGATACGCAGTATTTT.

The chain's CDR3 is CASSLDRGNTGELFF. Here the CDR3 DNA reads TGTGCCAGCAGCTTAGACAGGGGAAACACCGGGGAGCTGTTTTTT. This sequence joins TRBV7-3 and TRBJ2-2, with 8 bases fitting TRBD1. The junction had 1 base not matched to a gene; V was cut back by 2 bases and J by 2 bases. Germline V gene data show CDR1 as SGHTA and CDR2 as FQGTGA. The CDR3 is 15 residues long.

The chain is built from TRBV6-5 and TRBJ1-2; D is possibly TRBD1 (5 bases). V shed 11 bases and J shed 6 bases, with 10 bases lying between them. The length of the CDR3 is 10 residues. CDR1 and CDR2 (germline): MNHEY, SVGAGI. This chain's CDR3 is CARGGNGYTF. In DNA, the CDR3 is TGTGCCCGGGGGGGGAATGGCTACACCTTC.

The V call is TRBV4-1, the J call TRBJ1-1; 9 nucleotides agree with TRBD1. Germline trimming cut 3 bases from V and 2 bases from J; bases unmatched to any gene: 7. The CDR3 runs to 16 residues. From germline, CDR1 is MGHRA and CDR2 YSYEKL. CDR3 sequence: CASSQTGGAINTEAFF. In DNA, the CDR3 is TGCGCCAGCAGCCAGACAGGGGGTGCGATTAACACTGAAGCTTTCTTT.